A selection of T cell receptor beta chains follows, all from one sample in a study of post-analysis software for immune sequencing data. MiXCR, run by TCRdb on the PCR reads, gives a single entry per CDR3 protein. This table has around 150,000 distinct CDR3 sequences, around 34% appearing once. Sequencing used blood, obtained after autologous hematopoietic stem cell transplantation. Source of these receptors: a girl aged 10 to 17 with multiple sclerosis. CDR3s leave out the opening cysteine and the closing phenylalanine or tryptophan. Fields, in order: V gene, J gene, CDR3 protein.

v_call: TRBV27
j_call: TRBJ2-7
cdr3_aa: ASSLKWGTMREQY

v_call: TRBV13
j_call: TRBJ2-1
cdr3_aa: ASSLKTRNEQF

v_call: TRBV7-2
j_call: TRBJ2-3
cdr3_aa: ASSRWGTSGTSTDTQY

v_call: TRBV20-1
j_call: TRBJ1-6
cdr3_aa: SARDRGILNSPLH

v_call: TRBV4-2
j_call: TRBJ1-1
cdr3_aa: ASSTRVMGTEAF

v_call: TRBV4-2
j_call: TRBJ2-7
cdr3_aa: ASSQGPFPSSYEQY

v_call: TRBV14
j_call: TRBJ2-5
cdr3_aa: ASSQDWVQGKETQY

v_call: TRBV2
j_call: TRBJ2-5
cdr3_aa: ASRADRDGTQY

v_call: TRBV20-1
j_call: TRBJ2-1
cdr3_aa: SARPPSGGLGEQF

v_call: TRBV11-2
j_call: TRBJ2-7
cdr3_aa: ASSSRTGGYGEQY

v_call: TRBV20-1
j_call: TRBJ2-7
cdr3_aa: SATGTAYEQY

v_call: TRBV29-1
j_call: TRBJ2-1
cdr3_aa: SVVGQGSGRAWNEQF

v_call: TRBV27
j_call: TRBJ1-1
cdr3_aa: ASSFRAMAEAF

v_call: TRBV20-1
j_call: NA
cdr3_aa: SARPADTRTQY

v_call: TRBV28
j_call: TRBJ1-5
cdr3_aa: ASSPMTDSNQPQH

v_call: TRBV7-8
j_call: TRBJ2-6
cdr3_aa: ASRMGGAGANVRT

v_call: TRBV6-1
j_call: TRBJ2-1
cdr3_aa: ASSEILAGGGEQF

v_call: TRBV28
j_call: TRBJ1-4
cdr3_aa: ASSPGTGPNEKLF

v_call: TRBV20-1
j_call: TRBJ2-4
cdr3_aa: SARDYGQVGDQGIQY

v_call: TRBV11-2
j_call: TRBJ2-1
cdr3_aa: ASSSASGRAGEQF

v_call: TRBV29-1
j_call: TRBJ2-5
cdr3_aa: SVEDWDSNLQETQY

v_call: TRBV12-3/TRBV12-4
j_call: TRBJ1-5
cdr3_aa: ASSLTGLQSNQPRH

v_call: TRBV15
j_call: TRBJ2-3
cdr3_aa: ATSSDLAGGPRTQY

v_call: TRBV6-5
j_call: TRBJ2-1
cdr3_aa: ASSPAGLAGGDEQF

v_call: TRBV10-3
j_call: NA
cdr3_aa: AISDPSTELEQY

v_call: TRBV6-1
j_call: TRBJ2-7
cdr3_aa: ASSDPGTPVGYEQY

v_call: TRBV20-1
j_call: TRBJ1-2
cdr3_aa: SAHTGQGYGYT

v_call: TRBV20-1
j_call: TRBJ2-7
cdr3_aa: SAPRRGTYEQY

v_call: TRBV7-7
j_call: TRBJ2-1
cdr3_aa: ASSLGTSYEQF

v_call: TRBV4-1
j_call: TRBJ1-6
cdr3_aa: ASSQEAGGANNSPLH

v_call: TRBV24-1
j_call: TRBJ2-1
cdr3_aa: ATSDSWDSNHNEQF

v_call: TRBV27
j_call: TRBJ1-2
cdr3_aa: ASSLSRRNYGYT

v_call: TRBV6-6
j_call: TRBJ2-3
cdr3_aa: ASTRAGGTDTQY

v_call: TRBV28
j_call: TRBJ2-7
cdr3_aa: ASSVQGTYEQY

v_call: TRBV29-1
j_call: TRBJ2-3
cdr3_aa: SVDRVSDTQY